This T cell receptor beta chain was profiled in a study of CD8 T cells in Susac syndrome. With random hexamers, reverse transcription was performed on about 0.5 to 1 ug of RNA. TCRdb re-called the immunoSEQ multiplex PCR reads with MiXCR, one entry per CDR3 protein. The sample holds 180,000 or so distinct CDR3 sequences, about 96% seen once. Germline V gene lookup returns CDR1 MNHEY and CDR2 SMNVEV (reference sequence). V was shortened by 7 bases and J by 3 bases, with 16 bases between the two germline ends. This CDR3 is 15 amino acids long. This receptor was taken from a human donor with multiple sclerosis. Sequenced input: CD4+ T cells from PBMCs. The V call is TRBV27, the J call TRBJ2-1, with D perhaps TRBD1 (6 bases). The chain's CDR3 is CASNPGTKSYNEQFF. As DNA, the CDR3 is TGTGCCAGCAACCCCGGGACAAAAAGCTACAATGAGCAGTTCTTC.